This T cell receptor (beta chain) came from a study of T cell repertoires in cytomegalovirus infection. Study-level information: Public TCR beta signatures marked donors with CMV infection and the matching HLA. Overall study findings and caveats: There were carriers of CMV plus the relevant HLA, and cumulative public TCR beta family frequency identified them. HLA-C-restricted CMV clonotypes gave the most frequent clonotype in two of eight donors.

From the reads, TCRdb called clonotypes with MiXCR, one entry per CDR3 protein. In the table there are some 220,000 distinct CDR3 sequences, around 6.4% of which are singletons. Per the germline V gene, CDR1 is SNHLY and CDR2 is FYNNEI. The CDR3 spans 14 residues. V lost 6 bases and J 1 base, leaving 13 bases between the germline ends. This clonotype was recorded at least ten times. Antigen: not known. The sequencing sample was made of PBMCs. This chain joins TRBV2 and TRBJ2-7; D unresolved. This receptor was obtained from a human donor in good health (CMV status not recorded). Some clones in this sample may be carry-over from other donors' samples. CDR3 nucleotide sequence: TGTGCCAGCAGGCCTGTTTTGCGGTCCTACGAGCAGTACTTC. This codes for CASRPVLRSYEQYF.